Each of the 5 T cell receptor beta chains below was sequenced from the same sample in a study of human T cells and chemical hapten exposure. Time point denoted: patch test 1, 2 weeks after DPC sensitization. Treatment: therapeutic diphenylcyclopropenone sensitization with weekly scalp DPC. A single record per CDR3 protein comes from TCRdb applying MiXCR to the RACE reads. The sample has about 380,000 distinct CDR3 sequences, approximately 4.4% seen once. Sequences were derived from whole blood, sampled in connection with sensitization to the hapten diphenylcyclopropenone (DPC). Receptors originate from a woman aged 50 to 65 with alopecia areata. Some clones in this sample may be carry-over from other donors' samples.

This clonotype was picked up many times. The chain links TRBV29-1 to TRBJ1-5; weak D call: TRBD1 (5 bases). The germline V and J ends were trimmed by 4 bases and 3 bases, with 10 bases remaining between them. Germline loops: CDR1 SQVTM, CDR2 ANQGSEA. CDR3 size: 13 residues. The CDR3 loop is CSVAQGDNQPQHF. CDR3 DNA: TGCAGCGTTGCCCAGGGTGACAATCAGCCCCAGCATTTT.

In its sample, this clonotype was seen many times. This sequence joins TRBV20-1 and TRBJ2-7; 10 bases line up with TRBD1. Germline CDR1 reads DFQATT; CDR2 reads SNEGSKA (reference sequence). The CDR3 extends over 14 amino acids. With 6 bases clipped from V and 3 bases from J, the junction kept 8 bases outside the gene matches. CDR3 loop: CSARQGQGNYEQYF. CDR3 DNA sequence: TGCAGTGCCAGACAGGGACAGGGGAACTACGAGCAGTACTTC.

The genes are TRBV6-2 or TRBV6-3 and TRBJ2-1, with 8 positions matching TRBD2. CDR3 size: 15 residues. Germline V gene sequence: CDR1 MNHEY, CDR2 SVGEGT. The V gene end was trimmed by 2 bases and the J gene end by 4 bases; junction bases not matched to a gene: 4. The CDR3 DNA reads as TGTGCCAGCAGTTACGGCGGGGGGCGGTACAATGAGCAGTTCTTC. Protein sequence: CASSYGGGRYNEQFF.

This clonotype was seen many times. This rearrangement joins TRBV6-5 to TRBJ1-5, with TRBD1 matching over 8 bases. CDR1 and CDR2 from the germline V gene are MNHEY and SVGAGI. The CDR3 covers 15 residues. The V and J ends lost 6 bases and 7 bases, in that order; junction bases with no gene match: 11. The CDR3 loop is CASSLSGGFEQPQHF. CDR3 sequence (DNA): TGTGCCAGCAGCCTTTCAGGGGGCTTTGAGCAGCCCCAGCATTTT.

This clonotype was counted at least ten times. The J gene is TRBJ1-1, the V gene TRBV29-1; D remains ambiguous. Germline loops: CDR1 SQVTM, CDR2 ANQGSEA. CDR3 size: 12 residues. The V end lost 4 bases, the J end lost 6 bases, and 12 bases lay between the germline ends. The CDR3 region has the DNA TGCAGCGTTGTGGGGAGTGATGCTGAAGCTTTCTTT. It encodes CSVVGSDAEAFF.